This T cell receptor (beta chain) was captured by sequencing in a study of neoadjuvant anti-PD-1 for oral cavity cancer. Assay: immunoSEQ multiplex PCR; the TCRdb copy retains only in-frame clones and omits some. The sample lists 60,000 to 80,000 clones, approximately 79% seen once, with approximately 2.8% in the top ten. These oral cavity squamous cell carcinomas were HPV-negative and locally advanced. The trim removed 4 bases at V and 1 base at J, leaving 6 bases unmatched. Per the germline V gene, CDR1 is WSHSY and CDR2 is SAAADI. This CDR3 has 15 amino acids. The sample was PBMCs, taken before nivolumab (anti-PD-1) treatment. This receptor was obtained from a person between 40 and 85 years old with oral cavity squamous cell carcinoma. This chain connects TRBV10-2 to TRBJ2-5; 7 bases map to TRBD1. The CDR3 here is CASSVTGTVQETQYF. The DNA of the CDR3 is TGCGCCAGCAGTGTCACCGGGACAGTCCAAGAGACCCAGTACTTC.